This TCR beta chain appears in the sequencing data of a study of blood T cells in healthy people across ages. The V segment lost 6 bases and the J segment 0 bases; nucleotides outside the gene matches: 4. Germline-derived CDR1 and CDR2 are MNHEY and SVGEGT. The CDR3 contains 14 residues. There are a few counts of this clonotype. The second PCR ran about 6 to 12 cycles with a sample-barcoded 5' primer and J-beta primers. A single record per CDR3 protein comes from TCRdb applying MiXCR to the 5' RACE reads. In the table there are 890,000 or so distinct CDR3 sequences, about 59% of which are singletons. The chain uses TRBV6-2 or TRBV6-3 and TRBJ2-5, with 7 positions matching TRBD1. This sequence originates from a man aged 30 to 39 in good health. Sequencing input: blood. The CDR3 DNA is TGTGCCAGCAGAAGGGACAGCTACCAAGAGACCCAGTACTTC. It yields the protein CASRRDSYQETQYF.